Listed below are T cell receptor beta chains from one sample, sequenced in a study of cytomegalovirus exposure and HLA in healthy donors. Assay: immunoSEQ multiplex PCR; the TCRdb copy retains only in-frame clones and omits some. The repertoire holds some 220,000 clones, with around four fifths as singletons. Sequenced material: PBMCs. Receptor source: a woman in her thirties or forties in good health and CMV-seronegative. Both conserved end residues are part of each CDR3. Each record gives: V gene, clone size, D gene, J gene, CDR3 protein, CDR3 DNA. The D gene is left open where the match is weak. A clone size is listed for some rows: how often the clone was seen (once, few, many), or a class if it is expanded.

V gene: TRBV12-2
clone size: .
D gene: .
J gene: TRBJ1-2
CDR3 protein: CASRLRQTTYGYTF
CDR3 DNA: TGTGCAAGTCGCTTGAGGCAGACTACTTATGGCTACACCTTC

V gene: TRBV19
clone size: .
D gene: .
J gene: TRBJ1-5
CDR3 protein: CASSITGNQPQHF
CDR3 DNA: TGTGCCAGTAGTATCACAGGCAATCAGCCCCAGCATTTT

V gene: TRBV12-5
clone size: few
D gene: .
J gene: TRBJ2-7
CDR3 protein: CASGFGGEQYF
CDR3 DNA: TGTGCTAGTGGTTTTGGGGGGGAGCAGTACTTC

V gene: TRBV13
clone size: .
D gene: .
J gene: TRBJ2-1
CDR3 protein: CASSYRTGRDNEQFF
CDR3 DNA: TGTGCCAGCAGCTACCGGACAGGGAGGGACAATGAGCAGTTCTTC

V gene: TRBV5-1
clone size: .
D gene: TRBD2
J gene: TRBJ2-2
CDR3 protein: CASSAGLAGATGELFF
CDR3 DNA: TGCGCCAGCAGCGCGGGACTAGCGGGGGCGACCGGGGAGCTGTTTTTT

V gene: TRBV6-5
clone size: .
D gene: .
J gene: TRBJ1-2
CDR3 protein: CASGVGEGNYGYTF
CDR3 DNA: TGTGCCAGCGGCGTGGGAGAGGGAAACTATGGCTACACCTTC

V gene: TRBV7-9
clone size: .
D gene: .
J gene: TRBJ1-3
CDR3 protein: CASSLQGYSGNTIYF
CDR3 DNA: TGTGCCAGCAGCTTACAGGGATACTCTGGAAACACCATATATTTT

V gene: TRBV7-9
clone size: .
D gene: .
J gene: TRBJ1-1
CDR3 protein: CEVRGVGGINTEAFF
CDR3 DNA: TGTGAGGTCCGGGGGGTCGGGGGGATAAACACTGAAGCTTTCTTT

V gene: TRBV5-6
clone size: .
D gene: TRBD1
J gene: TRBJ1-1
CDR3 protein: CASSFPGTGDTEAFF
CDR3 DNA: TGTGCCAGCAGCTTTCCCGGGACAGGGGATACTGAAGCTTTCTTT

V gene: TRBV19
clone size: .
D gene: TRBD1
J gene: TRBJ1-1
CDR3 protein: CASSIVDRANTEAFF
CDR3 DNA: TGTGCCAGTAGTATAGTGGACAGGGCGAACACTGAAGCTTTCTTT

V gene: TRBV11-2
clone size: .
D gene: .
J gene: TRBJ2-5
CDR3 protein: CAIRGGKETQYF
CDR3 DNA: TGTGCCATCCGGGGCGGGAAAGAGACCCAGTACTTC

V gene: TRBV29-1
clone size: .
D gene: .
J gene: TRBJ2-3
CDR3 protein: CSVESTDTQYF
CDR3 DNA: TGCAGCGTAGAGAGCACAGATACGCAGTATTTT

V gene: TRBV29-1
clone size: .
D gene: TRBD1
J gene: TRBJ1-5
CDR3 protein: CSVVIGQGANQPQHF
CDR3 DNA: TGCAGCGTTGTGATTGGACAGGGGGCTAATCAGCCCCAGCATTTT

V gene: TRBV10-3
clone size: .
D gene: .
J gene: TRBJ1-1
CDR3 protein: CAISNTGYTEAFF
CDR3 DNA: TGTGCCATCAGTAACACCGGGTACACTGAAGCTTTCTTT

V gene: TRBV6-6
clone size: few
D gene: TRBD1
J gene: TRBJ2-2
CDR3 protein: CASRPGQGTAGELFF
CDR3 DNA: TGTGCCAGCAGACCTGGACAGGGGACAGCCGGGGAGCTGTTTTTT

V gene: TRBV4-2
clone size: .
D gene: .
J gene: TRBJ2-1
CDR3 protein: CASSQDPSSHSSYNEQFF
CDR3 DNA: TGTGCCAGCAGCCAAGATCCTAGCTCACATAGCTCCTACAATGAGCAGTTCTTC

V gene: TRBV10-3
clone size: .
D gene: .
J gene: TRBJ2-1
CDR3 protein: CAISDGNEQFF
CDR3 DNA: TGTGCCATCAGTGACGGGAATGAGCAGTTCTTC

V gene: TRBV28
clone size: few
D gene: TRBD1
J gene: TRBJ1-6
CDR3 protein: CASSSTGQGGNSPLHF
CDR3 DNA: TGTGCCAGCAGTTCGACGGGACAGGGGGGAAATTCACCCCTCCACTTT

V gene: TRBV6-6
clone size: few
D gene: .
J gene: TRBJ1-1
CDR3 protein: CASSQGTPEAFF
CDR3 DNA: TGTGCCAGCAGTCAGGGGACCCCTGAAGCTTTCTTT

V gene: TRBV29-1
clone size: .
D gene: .
J gene: TRBJ2-1
CDR3 protein: CSVIMAGSSYNEQFF
CDR3 DNA: TGCAGCGTTATTATGGCTGGGAGCTCCTACAATGAGCAGTTCTTC

V gene: TRBV18
clone size: few
D gene: .
J gene: TRBJ1-3
CDR3 protein: CASSPLSLTRTSSGNTIYF
CDR3 DNA: TGTGCCAGCTCACCACTTTCGCTGACGCGAACTAGCTCTGGAAACACCATATATTTT

V gene: TRBV6-4
clone size: once
D gene: .
J gene: TRBJ2-7
CDR3 protein: CASSVNPLSGAPLYEQYF
CDR3 DNA: TGTGCCAGCAGTGTGAACCCCCTATCAGGGGCCCCTCTTTACGAGCAGTACTTC